The clone carrying this T cell receptor (beta chain) was counted many times. No antigen is known for it. The data were obtained in a study of T cell clonality in common variable immunodeficiency. Study results and limitations: Common variable immunodeficiency TCR beta sequences reportedly had fewer deletions and N-nucleotide insertions.

Assay: immunoSEQ multiplex PCR; the TCRdb copy retains only in-frame clones and omits some. The specimen has 15,000 to 20,000 clones, none found just once. The source of this sequence is a human donor with common variable immunodeficiency. The sample was peripheral blood mononuclear cells.

CDR3 DNA (partial): TGTGCCAGTACCGAGGGGACAGGGCCCAATCAGCCC. Translating it yields CASTEGTGPNQP. The complete CDR3 sequence is CASTEGTGPNQPQHF. The chain couples TRBV2 to TRBJ1-5, with 9 bases that match TRBD1. The missing CDR3 end, 3 residues past where the read stops, is filled in from the germline J gene. The CDR3 extends over 15 amino acids. Germline V gives CDR1 SNHLY, CDR2 FYNNEI. J lost 3 bases, V lost 9 bases, and 9 bases had no gene match.